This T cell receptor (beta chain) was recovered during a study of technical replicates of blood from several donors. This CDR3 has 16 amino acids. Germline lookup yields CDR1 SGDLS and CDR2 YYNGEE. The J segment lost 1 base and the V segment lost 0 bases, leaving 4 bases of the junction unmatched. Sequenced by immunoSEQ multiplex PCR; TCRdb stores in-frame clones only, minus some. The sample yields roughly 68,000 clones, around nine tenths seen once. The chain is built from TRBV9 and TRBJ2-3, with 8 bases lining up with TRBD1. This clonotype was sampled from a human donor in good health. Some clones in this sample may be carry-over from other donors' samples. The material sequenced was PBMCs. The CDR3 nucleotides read TGTGCCAGCAGCGTAGTAGGACAGGGTGGCACAGATACGCAGTATTTT. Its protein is CASSVVGQGGTDTQYF.